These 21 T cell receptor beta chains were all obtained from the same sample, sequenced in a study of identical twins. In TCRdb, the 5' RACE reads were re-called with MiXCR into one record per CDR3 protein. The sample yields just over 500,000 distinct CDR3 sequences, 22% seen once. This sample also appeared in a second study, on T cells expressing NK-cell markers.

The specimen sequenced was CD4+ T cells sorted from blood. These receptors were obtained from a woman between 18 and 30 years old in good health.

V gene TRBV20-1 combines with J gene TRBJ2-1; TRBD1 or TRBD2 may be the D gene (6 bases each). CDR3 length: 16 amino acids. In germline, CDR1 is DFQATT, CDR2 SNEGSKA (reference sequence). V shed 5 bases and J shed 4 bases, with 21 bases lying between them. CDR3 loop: CSALQGAGGTYNEQFF. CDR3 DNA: TGCAGTGCTCTACAGGGTGCCGGGGGCACTTACAATGAGCAGTTCTTC.

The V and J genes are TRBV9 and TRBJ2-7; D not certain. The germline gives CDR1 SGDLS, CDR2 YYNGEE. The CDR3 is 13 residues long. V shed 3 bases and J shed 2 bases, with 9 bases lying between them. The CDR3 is CASSATPAYEQYF. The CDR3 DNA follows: TGTGCCAGCAGCGCCACCCCCGCCTACGAGCAGTACTTC.

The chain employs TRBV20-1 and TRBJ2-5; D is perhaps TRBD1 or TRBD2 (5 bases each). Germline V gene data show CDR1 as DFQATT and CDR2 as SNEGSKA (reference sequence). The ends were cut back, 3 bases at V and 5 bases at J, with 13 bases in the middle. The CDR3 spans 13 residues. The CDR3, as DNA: TGCAGTGCTAGGGCGAGGGGTGGGGAGACCCAGTACTTC. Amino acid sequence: CSARARGGETQYF.

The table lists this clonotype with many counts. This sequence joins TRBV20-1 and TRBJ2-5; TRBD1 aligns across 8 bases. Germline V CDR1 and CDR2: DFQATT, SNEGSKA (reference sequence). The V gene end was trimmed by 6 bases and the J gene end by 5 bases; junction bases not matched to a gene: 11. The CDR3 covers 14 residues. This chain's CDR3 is CSATRTGMKETQYF. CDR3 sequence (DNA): TGCAGTGCAACCCGGACAGGGATGAAGGAGACCCAGTACTTC.

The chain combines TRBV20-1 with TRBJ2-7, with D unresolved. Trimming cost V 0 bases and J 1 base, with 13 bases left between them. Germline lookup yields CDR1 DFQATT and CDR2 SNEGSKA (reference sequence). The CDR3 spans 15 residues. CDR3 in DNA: TGCAGTGCTAGAGATGAAGTCACCGCGTCCTACGAGCAGTACTTC. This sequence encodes CSARDEVTASYEQYF.

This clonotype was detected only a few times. CDR3: CASSHGQILNYGYTF. In DNA, the CDR3 is TGTGCCAGCAGCCATGGGCAGATCCTCAACTATGGCTACACCTTC. The gene calls are TRBV3-1 and TRBJ1-2; D is ambiguous. V shed 3 bases and J shed 2 bases, with 13 bases lying between them. The CDR3 is 15 residues long. Germline CDR1 and CDR2: LGHDT and YNNKEL (reference sequence).

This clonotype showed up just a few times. CDR3 bases: TGTGCCAGCAGTTACGAGGGTTCCGAGCAGTACTTC. This codes for CASSYEGSEQYF. The chain joins TRBV6-6 to TRBJ2-7; maybe TRBD2 (5 bases). V was clipped by 2 bases and J by 6 bases, with 8 bases between them. The CDR3 covers 12 residues. Germline values: CDR1 MNHNY, CDR2 SVGAGI (reference sequence).

CDR3 nucleotides: TGTGCCAGCAGCTTAGCACGGGGGTCCTCCTACGAGCAGTACTTC. It encodes CASSLARGSSYEQYF. The V and J genes are TRBV7-8 and TRBJ2-7, with a tentative D call TRBD2 (6 bases). CDR3 length: 15 amino acids. CDR1 is SGHVS, CDR2 FQNEAQ, per germline. The V end lost 0 bases, the J end lost 0 bases, and 9 bases lay between the germline ends. The complete variable domain, with remaining parts taken from reference TRBV7-8 and TRBJ2-7, reads GAGVSQSPRYKVAKRGQDVALRCDPISGHVSLFWYQQALGQGPEFLTYFQNEAQLDKSGLPSDRFFAERPEGSVSTLKIQRTQQEDSAVYLCASSLARGSSYEQYFGPGTRLTVT.

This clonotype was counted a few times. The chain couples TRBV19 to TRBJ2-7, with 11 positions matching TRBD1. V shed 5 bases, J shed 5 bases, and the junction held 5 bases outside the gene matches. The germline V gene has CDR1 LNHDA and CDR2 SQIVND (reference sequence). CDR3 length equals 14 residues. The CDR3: CASSDRDRGNEQYF. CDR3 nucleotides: TGTGCCAGTAGTGACCGGGACAGGGGGAACGAGCAGTACTTC.

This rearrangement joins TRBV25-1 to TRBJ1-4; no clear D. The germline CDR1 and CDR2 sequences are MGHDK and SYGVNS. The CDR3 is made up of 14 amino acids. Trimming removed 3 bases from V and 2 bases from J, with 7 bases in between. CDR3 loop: CASSDGFTNEKLFF. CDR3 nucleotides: TGTGCCAGCAGTGACGGTTTCACTAATGAAAAACTGTTTTTT.

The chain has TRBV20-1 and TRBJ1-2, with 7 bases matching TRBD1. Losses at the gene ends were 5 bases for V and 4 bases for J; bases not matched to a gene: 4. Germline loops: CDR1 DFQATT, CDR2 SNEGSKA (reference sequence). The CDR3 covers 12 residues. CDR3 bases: TGCAGTGCTGCGCAGGGGGGCTATGGCTACACCTTC. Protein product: CSAAQGGYGYTF.

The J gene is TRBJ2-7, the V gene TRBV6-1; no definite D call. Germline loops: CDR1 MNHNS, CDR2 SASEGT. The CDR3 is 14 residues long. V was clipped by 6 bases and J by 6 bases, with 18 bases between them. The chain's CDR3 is CASSRPDVAGEQYF. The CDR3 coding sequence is TGTGCCAGCAGCCGGCCGGACGTCGCAGGCGAGCAGTACTTC.

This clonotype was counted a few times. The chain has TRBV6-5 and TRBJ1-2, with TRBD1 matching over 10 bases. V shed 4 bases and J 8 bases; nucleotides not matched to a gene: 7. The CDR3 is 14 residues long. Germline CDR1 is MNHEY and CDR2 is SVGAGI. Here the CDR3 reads CASSLGQGGGGYTF. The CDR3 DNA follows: TGTGCCAGCAGTTTAGGACAGGGGGGTGGAGGCTACACCTTC.

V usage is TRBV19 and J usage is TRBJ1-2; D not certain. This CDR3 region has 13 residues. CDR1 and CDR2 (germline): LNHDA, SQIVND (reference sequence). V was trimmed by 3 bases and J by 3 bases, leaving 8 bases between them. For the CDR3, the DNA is TGTGCCAGTAGTATGGTACAAGACTATGGCTACACCTTC. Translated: CASSMVQDYGYTF.

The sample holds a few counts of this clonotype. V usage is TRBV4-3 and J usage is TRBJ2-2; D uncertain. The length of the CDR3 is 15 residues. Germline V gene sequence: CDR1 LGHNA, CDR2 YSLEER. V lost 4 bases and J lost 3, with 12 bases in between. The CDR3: CASSLRMEYTGELFF. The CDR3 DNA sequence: TGCGCCAGCAGCCTCAGAATGGAGTACACCGGGGAGCTGTTTTTT.

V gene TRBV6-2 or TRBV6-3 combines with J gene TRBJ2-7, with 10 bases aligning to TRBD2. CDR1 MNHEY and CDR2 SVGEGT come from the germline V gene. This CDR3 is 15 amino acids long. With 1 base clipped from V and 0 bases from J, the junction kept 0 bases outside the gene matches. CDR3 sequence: CASSYWTSGSYEQYF. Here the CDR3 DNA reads TGTGCCAGCAGTTACTGGACTAGCGGCTCCTACGAGCAGTACTTC.

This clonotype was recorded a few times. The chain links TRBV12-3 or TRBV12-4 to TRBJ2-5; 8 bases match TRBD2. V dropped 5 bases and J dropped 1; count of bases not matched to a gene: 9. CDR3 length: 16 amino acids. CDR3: CASSPRLAPIQETQYF. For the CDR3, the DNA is TGTGCCAGCAGTCCGAGACTAGCGCCGATCCAAGAGACCCAGTACTTC.

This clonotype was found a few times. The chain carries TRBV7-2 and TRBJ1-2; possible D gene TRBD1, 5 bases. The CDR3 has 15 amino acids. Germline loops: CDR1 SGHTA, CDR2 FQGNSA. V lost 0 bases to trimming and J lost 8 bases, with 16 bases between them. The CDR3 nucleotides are TGTGCCAGCAGCTTAGCCGGCACAGGACCGGGGGGCTACACCTTC. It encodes CASSLAGTGPGGYTF.

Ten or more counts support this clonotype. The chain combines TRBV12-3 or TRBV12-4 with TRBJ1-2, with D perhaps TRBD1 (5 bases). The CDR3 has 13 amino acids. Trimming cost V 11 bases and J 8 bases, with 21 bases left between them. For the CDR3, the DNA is TGTGCCGTTCAGCGGGGACCCGCGGGAGGCTACACCTTC. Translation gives CAVQRGPAGGYTF.

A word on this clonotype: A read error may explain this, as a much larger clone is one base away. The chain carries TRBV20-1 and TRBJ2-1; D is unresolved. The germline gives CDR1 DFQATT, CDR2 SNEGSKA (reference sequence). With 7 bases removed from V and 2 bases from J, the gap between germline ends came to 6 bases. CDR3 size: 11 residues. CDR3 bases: TGCAGTGTGATAGCCTACAATGAGCAGTTCTTC. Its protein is CSVIAYNEQFF.

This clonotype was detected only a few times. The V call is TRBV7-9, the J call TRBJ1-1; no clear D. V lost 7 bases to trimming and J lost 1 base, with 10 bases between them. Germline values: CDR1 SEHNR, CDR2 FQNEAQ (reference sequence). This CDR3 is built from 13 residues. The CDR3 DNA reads TGTGCCAGCACTCGGTCAGGGAACACTGAAGCTTTCTTT. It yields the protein CASTRSGNTEAFF.